The sequence of this T cell receptor (beta chain) was determined in a study of T-cell reconstitution after alpha-beta-depleted transplantation in children. The study's findings and limits: Approximately two months post-transplant, alpha-beta T cells reportedly originated from several hundred expanded graft clones. From surviving recipient T cells and thymic progenitors came the high day-60 TCRbeta diversity observed in some patients. After one year, T-cell counts and TCRbeta diversity mostly came from new T cells.

The table lists this clonotype with many counts. What it binds is unknown. Preparing the TCRbeta library involved the use of unique molecular identifiers. A single record per CDR3 protein comes from TCRdb applying MiXCR to the PCR reads. The sample has about 130,000 distinct CDR3 sequences, 8% to 10% seen once. This clonotype was sampled from a girl less than two years old who had a stem cell transplant for combined immunodeficiency, so the T cells may come from the graft donor. The sequences come from PBMCs, mostly from graft donor cells, collected 180 days after TCRalphabeta/CD19-depleted stem cell transplant.

The CDR3 loop is CSASIRQKMANEQFF. As DNA, the CDR3 is TGCAGTGCTAGTATTCGACAGAAGATGGCCAATGAGCAGTTCTTC. V usage is TRBV20-1 and J usage is TRBJ2-1, with D maybe TRBD1 (5 bases). In germline, CDR1 is DFQATT, CDR2 SNEGSKA (reference sequence). The CDR3 covers 15 residues. Trimming removed 3 bases from V and 6 bases from J, with 18 bases in between.